This TCR beta chain was sequenced during a study of vaccination effects on CD4 cells after COVID-19. Clones were sequenced by immunoSEQ multiplex PCR, and TCRdb holds only the in-frame ones, with some missing. The data show more than 40,000 clones, under 75% seen once. Overall study results and limits: Few convalescent patients were studied, and early post-infection samples were lacking.

Trimming removed 8 bases from V and 2 bases from J, with 25 bases in between. The CDR3 is made up of 18 amino acids. Germline CDR1 reads WNHNN; CDR2 reads SYGVQD (reference sequence). After expansion with viral peptide pools in the ViraFEST assay, antigen-specific CD4+ T cells were sequenced. Subsequent to a culture period of under twelve days, CD4+ T cells were isolated. Testing of the vaccine recipients showed negative nucleocapsid antibodies and no prior SARS-CoV-2 infection. This clone has only a few counts. Its antigen is not known. The rearrangement joins TRBV10-1 to TRBJ1-5; maybe TRBD1 (6 bases). Sequences were derived from CD4+ T cells from PBMCs cultured with HCoV-OC43 spike peptides, sampled before COVID-19 vaccination. Stated subset: HCoV-OC43 spike overlapping peptide pool stimulation. This sequence originates from a human donor who received a COVID-19 vaccine. CDR3 DNA: TGCGCCAGCCTACCAGTGGGGGGCGGGGAGAGGGGCAATCAGCCCCAGCATTTT. Protein product: CASLPVGGGERGNQPQHF.